These T cell receptor beta chains were read from a single sample in a study of control samples from healthy donors and cancer patients. Clones were read by immunoSEQ multiplex PCR, and TCRdb kept only the in-frame ones, dropping some. The top ten clones hold roughly 43% of a sample with about 120,000 clones, more than 80% of them seen once. Sequences were obtained from blood. The origin of the receptors is a man between 50 and 59 years old in good health. Both conserved end residues are part of each CDR3. D genes are given only for firm matches. Size is stated for part of the rows, as once, few or many counts, or as a class when the clone is expanded.

v_call	j_call	clone_size	d_call	cdr3_aa	cdr3_nt
TRBV4-3	TRBJ1-1	NA	TRBD1	CASSQDQGAGTEAFF	TGCGCCAGCAGCCAAGATCAGGGGGCGGGCACTGAAGCTTTCTTT
TRBV19	TRBJ2-1	NA	NA	CASSRGHFEQFF	TGTGCCAGTAGTCGGGGACATTTTGAGCAGTTCTTC
TRBV12-3/TRBV12-4	TRBJ1-1	few	NA	CASSFSGTAFF	TGTGCCAGCAGTTTTTCAGGGACTGCTTTCTTT
TRBV19	TRBJ1-1	NA	NA	CASSIAGAGAFF	TGTGCCAGTAGTATAGCAGGGGCGGGGGCTTTCTTT
TRBV5-1	TRBJ1-1	NA	NA	CASSLSRAVTEAFF	TGCGCCAGCAGCTTGAGCAGGGCGGTCACTGAAGCTTTCTTT
TRBV12-3/TRBV12-4	TRBJ2-7	NA	TRBD2	CASSAGGIYEQYF	TGTGCCAGCAGTGCGGGGGGGATCTACGAGCAGTACTTC
TRBV7-6	TRBJ1-5	once	NA	CASSLGGGQPQHF	TGTGCCAGCAGCTTAGGAGGGGGGCAGCCCCAGCATTTT
TRBV19	TRBJ1-1	NA	NA	CASSKRGLNTEAFF	TGTGCCAGTAGTAAGAGGGGTCTGAACACTGAAGCTTTCTTT
TRBV3-1/TRBV3-2	TRBJ1-5	NA	NA	CASSQGNYSSFSNQPQHF	TGTGCCAGCAGCCAAGGAAACTACAGCTCCTTTAGCAATCAGCCCCAGCATTTT
TRBV2	TRBJ2-7	NA	NA	CASSEQAFLGYEQYF	TGTGCCAGCAGTGAACAGGCGTTTCTTGGATACGAGCAGTACTTC
TRBV2	TRBJ2-3	NA	NA	CASKASEADTQYF	TGTGCCAGCAAGGCTAGCGAAGCAGATACGCAGTATTTT
TRBV5-5	TRBJ2-3	NA	NA	CASSLEARGDTQYF	TGTGCCAGCAGCTTGGAGGCGAGGGGGGATACGCAGTATTTT
TRBV2	TRBJ1-1	NA	NA	CASSIQGNTEAFF	TGTGCCAGCAGTATACAGGGGAACACTGAAGCTTTCTTT
TRBV19	TRBJ1-1	NA	NA	CASRWGSRNTEAFF	TGTGCCAGTAGATGGGGTTCCCGGAACACTGAAGCTTTCTTT
TRBV6-6	TRBJ2-7	NA	NA	CASSYGPGLQTYEQYF	TGTGCCAGCAGTTACGGGCCAGGGCTCCAGACCTACGAGCAGTACTTC
TRBV9	TRBJ2-3	NA	NA	CASSLGSSTDTQYF	TGTGCCAGCAGCCTTGGCTCTAGCACAGATACGCAGTATTTT
TRBV5-5	TRBJ2-7	NA	NA	CASSLRGADYEQYF	TGTGCCAGCAGCTTGAGGGGTGCTGACTACGAGCAGTACTTC
TRBV18	TRBJ1-1	NA	NA	CASSPPRGRNTEAFF	TGTGCCAGCTCACCACCACGGGGTAGGAACACTGAAGCTTTCTTT
TRBV25-1	TRBJ1-1	NA	NA	CASSEGQGSTEAFF	TGTGCCAGCAGTGAAGGGCAGGGGAGCACTGAAGCTTTCTTT
TRBV5-5	TRBJ2-7	NA	NA	CASSRTVEQYF	TGTGCCAGCAGCAGGACAGTTGAGCAGTACTTC
TRBV4-1	TRBJ1-3	NA	TRBD1	CASSPYFGTARNTIYF	TGCGCCAGCAGCCCATATTTCGGGACAGCCCGAAACACCATATATTTT
TRBV7-9	TRBJ2-1	once	TRBD2	CASSLQLAGHNEQFF	TGTGCCAGCAGCTTACAACTAGCGGGGCACAATGAGCAGTTCTTC
TRBV19	TRBJ1-5	NA	NA	CASSYGTPNQPQHF	TGTGCCAGTAGTTACGGGACCCCAAATCAGCCCCAGCATTTT
TRBV7-8	TRBJ2-7	NA	NA	CASSLGYQAYEQYF	TGTGCCAGCAGCTTAGGGTACCAAGCTTACGAGCAGTACTTC
TRBV5-3	TRBJ2-3	NA	NA	CARSLAQDSSFTDTQYF	TGTGCCAGAAGCTTGGCCCAAGACAGTAGTTTCACAGATACGCAGTATTTT
TRBV5-6	TRBJ2-3	NA	NA	CASSLDDTQYF	TGTGCCAGCAGCTTGGATGATACGCAGTATTTT
TRBV3-1/TRBV3-2	TRBJ2-3	NA	NA	CASSQGGRGLVDTQYF	TGTGCCAGCAGCCAAGGCGGCAGGGGATTGGTGGATACGCAGTATTTT
TRBV11-2	TRBJ2-7	NA	TRBD1	CASTQTGVLYEQYF	TGTGCCAGCACCCAGACAGGGGTCCTCTACGAGCAGTACTTC
TRBV3-1/TRBV3-2	TRBJ2-7	NA	TRBD2	CASSQLRWTGGSYEQYF	TGTGCCAGCAGCCAATTGAGATGGACGGGGGGCTCCTACGAGCAGTACTTC
TRBV19	TRBJ1-5	NA	NA	CASSILGEGNQPQHF	TGTGCCAGTAGTATCCTGGGGGAGGGCAATCAGCCCCAGCATTTT
TRBV5-1	TRBJ1-2	once	TRBD1	CASSFLTGEDGYTF	TGCGCCAGCAGCTTCTTGACAGGGGAGGATGGCTACACCTTC
TRBV4-3	TRBJ1-2	NA	NA	CASSQGIRSSYGYTF	TGCGCCAGCAGCCAAGGTATTAGGAGTTCCTATGGCTACACCTTC
TRBV19	TRBJ2-2	NA	NA	CASRGPRATGELFF	TGTGCCAGTAGGGGGCCGCGGGCCACCGGGGAGCTGTTTTTT
TRBV10-3	TRBJ1-2	NA	TRBD1	CATLGQGAEPGYTF	TGTGCCACCCTCGGACAGGGGGCGGAACCCGGCTACACCTTC
TRBV9	TRBJ2-1	NA	NA	CASSVDPSPGREQFF	TGTGCCAGCAGCGTAGATCCCTCTCCAGGGCGTGAGCAGTTCTTC
TRBV19	TRBJ1-5	NA	NA	CASSIFGDSNQPQHF	TGTGCCAGTAGTATCTTCGGGGATAGCAATCAGCCCCAGCATTTT
TRBV3-1/TRBV3-2	TRBJ1-2	NA	TRBD1	CASSPLRGQGYGYTF	TGTGCCAGCAGCCCACTCCGAGGACAGGGCTATGGCTACACCTTC
TRBV12-3/TRBV12-4	TRBJ1-1	NA	NA	CASSYRTNTEAFF	TGTGCCAGCAGTTACAGGACGAACACTGAAGCTTTCTTT
TRBV18	TRBJ2-7	NA	NA	CASSPPIAGTGLYEQYF	TGTGCCAGCTCACCACCCATAGCCGGGACGGGACTCTACGAGCAGTACTTC
TRBV9	TRBJ2-3	NA	TRBD2	CASSFALAGGIDTQYF	TGTGCCAGCAGCTTCGCACTAGCGGGGGGAATAGATACGCAGTATTTT
TRBV30	TRBJ2-2	NA	NA	CAWKAQASTGELFF	TGTGCCTGGAAGGCACAGGCATCGACCGGGGAGCTGTTTTTT
TRBV5-1	TRBJ1-1	NA	TRBD1	CASSRDRMNTEAFF	TGCGCCAGCAGCCGGGACAGGATGAACACTGAAGCTTTCTTT
TRBV29-1	TRBJ2-5	NA	TRBD1	CSVELTGQTQYF	TGCAGCGTTGAGTTGACAGGGCAGACCCAGTACTTC
TRBV18	TRBJ2-1	NA	NA	CASSPDGRGGEQFF	TGTGCCAGCTCACCAGATGGCCGCGGCGGTGAGCAGTTCTTC
TRBV4-1	TRBJ2-2	NA	TRBD2	CASSRPGLGNTGELFF	TGCGCCAGCAGCAGACCGGGACTAGGGAACACCGGGGAGCTGTTTTTT
TRBV19	TRBJ1-1	NA	TRBD1	CASTRQGINTEAFF	TGTGCCAGTACTCGACAGGGGATAAACACTGAAGCTTTCTTT
TRBV5-4	TRBJ1-1	few	NA	CASSLNTEAFF	TGTGCCAGCAGCTTGAACACTGAAGCTTTCTTT